Following are 23 T cell receptor beta chains from one sample sequenced in a study of CD8+ T cells in alopecia areata. Treatment noted: oral pan-JAK inhibitor, 5-10 mg twice daily. As the sequencing template, cDNA was produced by extracting RNA and reverse transcribing it. The method was immunoSEQ multiplex PCR; TCRdb's version includes in-frame clones alone and lacks a portion of them. The sample consists of 110,000 or so clones, 45% to 65% of them appearing once. The specimen comprised CD4+ T cells sorted from blood, sampled at week 24, from a patient treated with tofacitinib. These receptors all stem from a human donor with alopecia areata.

The J gene is TRBJ1-2, the V gene TRBV27, with D possibly TRBD1 on 5 matching bases. CDR1 MNHEY and CDR2 SMNVEV come from the germline V gene (reference sequence). This CDR3 region has 12 residues. Trimming removed 6 bases from V and 3 bases from J, with 8 bases in between. CDR3 bases: TGTGCCAGCAGAGGGGTGGACTATGGCTACACCTTC. Protein: CASRGVDYGYTF.

This clone has just a few counts. The rearrangement uses TRBV5-1 and TRBJ2-1; the D gene is possibly TRBD2 (7 bases). CDR1 and CDR2 (germline): SGHRS, YFSETQ. The length of the CDR3 is 15 residues. The V end lost 0 bases, the J end lost 5 bases, and 12 bases lay between the germline ends. DNA of the CDR3: TGCGCCAGCAGCTTGGCGAACGGGGGGCACAATGAGCAGTTCTTC. It encodes CASSLANGGHNEQFF.

This chain links TRBV6-1 with TRBJ1-2; D not resolved. With 3 bases removed from V and 4 bases from J, the gap between germline ends came to 9 bases. CDR3 length: 13 amino acids. CDR1 is MNHNS, CDR2 SASEGT, per germline. The CDR3 is CASSDSPGYGYTF. CDR3 coding DNA: TGTGCCAGCAGTGACAGTCCTGGCTATGGCTACACCTTC.

The V call is TRBV27, the J call TRBJ2-7; 7 nucleotides align to TRBD1. Losses at the gene ends were 0 bases for V and 3 bases for J; bases not matched to a gene: 5. CDR1 and CDR2 from the germline V gene are MNHEY and SMNVEV (reference sequence). The CDR3 runs to 15 residues. CDR3 loop: CASSLSGGSLYEQYF. In DNA, the CDR3 is TGTGCCAGCAGTTTATCAGGGGGCAGTCTCTACGAGCAGTACTTC.

The rearrangement links TRBV5-5 to TRBJ1-1; D unclear. The V end lost 0 bases, the J end lost 4 bases, and 7 bases lay between the germline ends. From germline, CDR1 is SGHKS and CDR2 YYEKEE (reference sequence). The CDR3 runs 13 residues. CDR3 region: CASSLAHGTEAFF. Here the CDR3 DNA reads TGTGCCAGCAGCTTGGCGCACGGCACTGAAGCTTTCTTT.

The V gene is TRBV29-1, the J gene TRBJ1-1; tentative D call: TRBD1 (5 bases). V lost 5 bases and J 1 base, leaving 11 bases between the germline ends. This CDR3 spans 13 amino acids. Germline loops: CDR1 SQVTM, CDR2 ANQGSEA. DNA for the CDR3: TGCAGCGTTACGGGGCAGGCGAACACTGAAGCTTTCTTT. As protein: CSVTGQANTEAFF.

The chain combines TRBV2 with TRBJ1-2; 7 bases match TRBD1. Germline trimming cut 1 base from V and 4 bases from J; bases unmatched to any gene: 6. This CDR3 has 15 amino acids. Germline assignment: CDR1 SNHLY and CDR2 FYNNEI. The CDR3 sequence: CASSEVAGGIYGYTF. DNA for the CDR3: TGTGCCAGCAGTGAAGTGGCAGGGGGAATCTATGGCTACACCTTC. The whole variable domain, remainder taken from reference TRBV2 and TRBJ1-2, is EPEVTQTPSHQVTQMGQEVILRCVPISNHLYFYWYRQILGQKVEFLVSFYNNEISEKSEIFDDQFSVERPDGSNFTLKIRSTKLEDSAMYFCASSEVAGGIYGYTFGSGTRLTVV.

This clone was seen a handful of times. This chain joins TRBV29-1 and TRBJ2-6; D is uncertain. Germline V gene lookup returns CDR1 SQVTM and CDR2 ANQGSEA. The CDR3 is 15 residues long. V lost 6 bases and J lost 0, with 12 bases in between. The CDR3 spells CSVHLEISGANVLTF. The DNA of the CDR3 is TGCAGCGTCCACCTTGAGATCTCTGGGGCCAACGTCCTGACTTTC.

The V gene is TRBV5-1, the J gene TRBJ2-7; D perhaps matches TRBD2 (5 bases). The CDR3 runs 13 residues. Looked up from germline, CDR1 is SGHRS and CDR2 is YFSETQ. V dropped 6 bases and J dropped 7 bases, with 17 bases sitting between them. The CDR3: CASTVDSAGEQYF. The DNA for the CDR3 is TGCGCCAGCACCGTGGATAGCGCTGGGGAGCAGTACTTC.

Only a few counts were recorded for this clone. J is TRBJ1-2 and V is TRBV5-1; D unclear. Trimming shortened V by 3 bases and J by 2 bases, and 11 bases separated the two germline ends. The germline V gene encodes CDR1 SGHRS and CDR2 YFSETQ. There are 14 residues in the CDR3. CDR3 nucleotides: TGCGCCAGCAGCTCGCAGGTGACCAACTATGGCTACACCTTC. Encoded protein: CASSSQVTNYGYTF.

This chain joins TRBV7-9 and TRBJ2-7; no clear D. Germline V CDR1 and CDR2: SEHNR, FQNEAQ (reference sequence). The CDR3 runs to 13 residues. V was clipped by 4 bases and J by 5 bases, with 12 bases between them. CDR3 sequence (DNA): TGTGCCAGCAGCTCGAGAACAGTGAACGAGCAGTACTTC. Protein product: CASSSRTVNEQYF. Full variable domain (rest looked up from reference TRBV7-9 and TRBJ2-7): DTGVSQNPRHKITKRGQNVTFRCDPISEHNRLYWYRQTLGQGPEFLTYFQNEAQLEKSRLLSDRFSAERPKGSFSTLEIQRTEQGDSAMYLCASSSRTVNEQYFGPGTRLTVT.

CDR3 coding DNA: TGTGCCTGGAGTCCTGGGGGGGATGGCTACACCTTC. The encoded protein is CAWSPGGDGYTF. V and J are TRBV30 and TRBJ1-2, with a possible D match to TRBD1 (5 bases). Trimming removed 2 bases at V and 6 bases at J, with 10 bases between. This CDR3 is built from 12 residues. CDR1 and CDR2 (germline): GTSNPN, SVGIG (reference sequence).

This clone was seen only once. The chain links TRBV6-5 to TRBJ1-2; D ambiguous. The V gene's germline CDR1 is MNHEY and CDR2 SVGAGI. The CDR3 loop spans 15 amino acids. V dropped 2 bases and J dropped 8 bases, with 18 bases sitting between them. CDR3 DNA sequence: TGTGCCAGCAGTTACGACGTTGTGGCCCCTGGGGGCTACACCTTC. Translation: CASSYDVVAPGGYTF.

This sequence joins TRBV29-1 and TRBJ1-3, with D unclear. Deletions cut 5 bases from V and 4 bases from J, with 9 bases between. The CDR3 is made up of 12 amino acids. In germline, CDR1 is SQVTM, CDR2 ANQGSEA. CDR3 amino acids: CSVTAGGNTIYF. The CDR3 DNA reads TGCAGCGTTACAGCGGGAGGAAACACCATATATTTT.

The sample holds one count of this clone. The rearrangement links TRBV7-9 to TRBJ2-1; D might be TRBD2 (6 bases). The CDR3 sequence is 15 residues long. Between the trimmed V and J ends, which lost 4 bases and 1 base, there was a span of 11 bases. CDR1 is SEHNR, CDR2 FQNEAQ, per germline (reference sequence). CDR3 sequence: CASSSFAGSYNEQFF. The CDR3 region has the DNA TGTGCCAGCAGCTCCTTTGCGGGGTCCTACAATGAGCAGTTCTTC.

The rearrangement joins TRBV9 to TRBJ2-5; no clear D. V was clipped by 2 bases and J by 7 bases, with 9 bases between them. The CDR3 is made up of 12 amino acids. CDR1 and CDR2 (germline): SGDLS, YYNGEE. The CDR3 DNA reads TGTGCCAGCAGCGTCCCTGGCGGGACCCAGTACTTC. Its protein product is CASSVPGGTQYF. The whole variable domain, remainder taken from reference TRBV9 and TRBJ2-5, is DSGVTQTPKHLITATGQRVTLRCSPRSGDLSVYWYQQSLDQGLQFLIQYYNGEERAKGNILERFSAQQFPDLHSELNLSSLELGDSALYFCASSVPGGTQYFGPGTRLLVL.

CDR3 nucleotides: TGTGCCTGGAGTGTACCAGGGTTCTATGGCTACACCTTC. Residues: CAWSVPGFYGYTF. The chain links TRBV30 to TRBJ1-2; possibly TRBD1 for D (5 bases). Trimming pared 0 bases from V and 4 bases from J, leaving 9 bases between. Germline lookup yields CDR1 GTSNPN and CDR2 SVGIG (reference sequence). The CDR3 spans 13 residues.

The J gene is TRBJ1-4, the V gene TRBV12-5, with D unclear. From germline, CDR1 is LGHNT and CDR2 FRNRAP. This CDR3 region has 8 residues. CDR3 sequence: CSREKLFF. The CDR3 coding sequence is TGTTCGCGAGAAAAACTGTTTTTT.

The chain combines TRBV5-4 with TRBJ2-2, with 12 positions matching TRBD2. The J segment lost 6 bases and the V segment lost 3 bases, leaving 6 bases of the junction unmatched. The CDR3 contains 16 residues. Germline lookup yields CDR1 SGHNT and CDR2 YYREEE (reference sequence). The CDR3 bases are TGTGCCAGCAGCTCCGGACTAGCGGGGAAGGCCGGGGAGCTGTTTTTT. This translates into CASSSGLAGKAGELFF.

This chain links TRBV6-5 with TRBJ2-5; the match to TRBD2 covers 10 bases. The CDR3 contains 15 residues. Germline V CDR1 and CDR2: MNHEY, SVGAGI. V trimming: 6 bases; J trimming: 4 bases; junction bases outside the gene matches: 8. The DNA for the CDR3 is TGTGCCAGCAGCCCCCTAGCGGGGGCGGGAGAGACCCAGTACTTC. Its translation: CASSPLAGAGETQYF.

This chain connects TRBV2 to TRBJ2-5, with TRBD2 matching 9 bases. This CDR3 is 15 amino acids long. With 3 bases clipped from V and 7 bases from J, the junction kept 9 bases outside the gene matches. Germline-derived CDR1 and CDR2 are SNHLY and FYNNEI. CDR3 region: CASSDGVAGAVTQYF. The CDR3 bases are TGTGCCAGCAGTGACGGGGTAGCGGGGGCGGTGACCCAGTACTTC.

CDR3 DNA sequence: TGTGCCAGCAACGCACTAGCGGGGGGACTGTACAATGAGCAGTTCTTC. Its translation is CASNALAGGLYNEQFF. The V call is TRBV11-2, the J call TRBJ2-1; TRBD2 matches 12 bases. The CDR3 totals 16 residues. Trimming took 7 bases from V and 4 from J; bases not matched to a gene: 8. Germline assignment: CDR1 SGHAT and CDR2 FQNNGV.

The chain carries TRBV30 and TRBJ1-1; D is ambiguous. Trimming removed 4 bases from V and 0 bases from J, with 12 bases in between. CDR1 GTSNPN and CDR2 SVGIG come from the germline V gene (reference sequence). This CDR3 has 14 amino acids. The CDR3 loop is CAWTTSPVNTEAFF. The CDR3 DNA reads as TGTGCCTGGACTACCAGCCCGGTGAACACTGAAGCTTTCTTT.